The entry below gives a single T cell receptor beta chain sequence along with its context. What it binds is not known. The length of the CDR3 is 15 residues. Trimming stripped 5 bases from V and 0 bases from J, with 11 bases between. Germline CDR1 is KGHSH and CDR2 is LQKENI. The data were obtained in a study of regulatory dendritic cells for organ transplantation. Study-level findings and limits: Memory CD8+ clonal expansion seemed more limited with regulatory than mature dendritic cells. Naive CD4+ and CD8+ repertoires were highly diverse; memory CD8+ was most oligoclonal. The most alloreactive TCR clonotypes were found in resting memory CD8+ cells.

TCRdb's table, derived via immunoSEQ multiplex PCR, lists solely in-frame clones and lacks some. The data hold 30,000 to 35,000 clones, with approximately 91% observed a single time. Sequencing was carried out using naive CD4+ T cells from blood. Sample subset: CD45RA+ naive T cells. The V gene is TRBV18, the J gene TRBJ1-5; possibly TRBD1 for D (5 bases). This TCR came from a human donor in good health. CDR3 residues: CASSSDQGSNQPQHF. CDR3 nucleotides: TGTGCCAGCTCATCAGATCAGGGTAGCAATCAGCCCCAGCATTTT.